This passage covers 28 T cell receptor beta chains from one sample sequenced in a study of T-cell memory formation after mild COVID-19. Using its own MiXCR run on the 5' RACE reads, TCRdb lists one record per CDR3 protein. The table has roughly 400,000 distinct CDR3 sequences, approximately 19% seen once; the top ten hold 20% to 25%. The sequencing input was PBMCs or a T cell subset sorted from them (not recorded which). These receptor sequences come from a man between 18 and 29 years old who had mild COVID-19 (a few samples of this study predate the infection). Cell type and time point are not known.

This chain links TRBV10-3 with TRBJ2-7, with 10 bases that match TRBD2. The CDR3 contains 15 residues. CDR1 and CDR2 from the germline V gene are ENHRY and SYGVKD. V was pared by 6 bases and J by 2 bases, with 7 bases of the junction left unmatched. The CDR3 protein is CAIRGTSEATYEQYF. The DNA of the CDR3 is TGTGCCATCAGAGGGACTAGCGAGGCCACCTACGAGCAGTACTTC.

Many counts were recorded for this clonotype. This sequence joins TRBV4-1 and TRBJ2-7, with a possible D match to TRBD1 (5 bases). The V end was cut by 0 bases, the J end by 7 bases, with 10 bases between. The germline CDR1 and CDR2 sequences are MGHRA and YSYEKL. This CDR3 comprises 13 residues. In DNA form, the CDR3 reads TGCGCCAGCAGCCAAGATCAGGGTCGGGAGCAGTACGTC. Translation gives CASSQDQGREQYV.

This chain links TRBV28 with TRBJ2-5; D might be TRBD1 (5 bases). Trimming removed 7 bases at V and 2 bases at J, with 8 bases between. Germline CDR1 is MDHEN and CDR2 is SYDVKM. The CDR3 totals 12 residues. The CDR3 coding sequence is TGTGCCAGCACGCCAGGGCAAGAGACCCAGTACTTC. Amino acid sequence: CASTPGQETQYF.

V and J are TRBV7-9 and TRBJ1-1; D is perhaps TRBD1 (5 bases). The CDR3 runs 15 residues. Germline assignment: CDR1 SEHNR and CDR2 FQNEAQ (reference sequence). V was shortened by 5 bases and J by 1 base, with 14 bases between the two germline ends. CDR3 coding DNA: TGTGCCAGCAGCCGCCGGGGGGGATGGAACACTGAAGCTTTCTTT. Translated: CASSRRGGWNTEAFF. Full variable domain (missing parts from reference TRBV7-9 and TRBJ1-1): DTGVSQNPRHKITKRGQNVTFRCDPISEHNRLYWYRQTLGQGPEFLTYFQNEAQLEKSRLLSDRFSAERPKGSFSTLEIQRTEQGDSAMYLCASSRRGGWNTEAFFGQGTRLTVV.

The rearrangement links TRBV18 to TRBJ2-5, with a weak D call TRBD2 (5 bases). The CDR3 covers 16 residues. The V and J ends lost 0 bases and 5 bases respectively, with 16 bases between them. In germline, CDR1 is KGHSH, CDR2 LQKENI. As DNA, the CDR3 is TGTGCCAGCTCACCACCGCGAGGGAAAATAAGGGAGACCCAGTACTTC. Protein sequence: CASSPPRGKIRETQYF. The complete variable domain, with remaining parts taken from reference TRBV18 and TRBJ2-5, reads NAGVMQNPRHLVRRRGQEARLRCSPMKGHSHVYWYRQLPEEGLKFMVYLQKENIIDESGMPKERFSAEFPKEGPSILRIQQVVRGDSAAYFCASSPPRGKIRETQYFGPGTRLLVL.

This clonotype was detected a few times. The chain is built from TRBV20-1 and TRBJ1-4, with 12 bases lining up with TRBD1. Germline loops: CDR1 DFQATT, CDR2 SNEGSKA (reference sequence). The length of the CDR3 is 15 residues. The V segment lost 2 bases and the J segment 8 bases; nucleotides outside the gene matches: 6. CDR3 nucleotides: TGCAGTGCTAGACCTATCGGGACAGGGGGCGAAAAACTGTTTTTT. Encoded protein: CSARPIGTGGEKLFF.

This clonotype was seen more than once but under ten times. This sequence joins TRBV15 and TRBJ2-2, with 13 positions matching TRBD2. CDR3 length equals 16 residues. With 2 bases clipped from V and 6 bases from J, the junction kept 3 bases outside the gene matches. Germline V gene lookup returns CDR1 LNHNV and CDR2 YYDKDF (reference sequence). The CDR3 reads CATSRRLAGGAGELFF. The CDR3 coding sequence is TGTGCCACCAGCAGACGACTAGCGGGGGGCGCCGGGGAGCTGTTTTTT.

J is TRBJ2-5 and V is TRBV7-2, with TRBD1 identical over 7 bases. CDR1 SGHTA and CDR2 FQGNSA come from the germline V gene. The V segment lost 6 bases and the J segment 5 bases; nucleotides outside the gene matches: 15. This CDR3 comprises 16 residues. The CDR3 DNA is TGTGCCAGCAGGCCCAACAGGGGTGGTAGGTTGGAGACCCAGTACTTC. It codes for CASRPNRGGRLETQYF.

This chain joins TRBV20-1 and TRBJ1-1; 8 bases align to TRBD1. V lost 8 bases to trimming and J lost 0 bases; unmatched junction nucleotides: 2. The CDR3 extends over 12 amino acids. Per germline, CDR1 DFQATT and CDR2 SNEGSKA (reference sequence). This CDR3 reads CSPGQVNTEAFF. CDR3 coding DNA: TGCAGTCCGGGACAGGTGAACACTGAAGCTTTCTTT.

V usage is TRBV30 and J usage is TRBJ1-6; D not certain. Germline-derived CDR1 and CDR2 are GTSNPN and SVGIG (reference sequence). This CDR3 comprises 13 residues. V was cut by 2 bases and J by 7 bases, with 9 bases left in between. CDR3 in DNA: TGTGCCTGGAGTTTGGTGGGCAATTCACCCCTCCACTTT. It translates to CAWSLVGNSPLHF.

The sample holds a few counts of this clonotype. The V and J genes are TRBV7-8 and TRBJ2-1; a possible D gene is TRBD1 (6 bases). The CDR3 consists of 12 residues. V was clipped by 7 bases and J by 8 bases, with 12 bases between them. The germline CDR1 and CDR2 sequences are SGHVS and FQNEAQ. CDR3 protein: CASNIQGYEQFF. The CDR3 region has the DNA TGTGCCAGCAACATACAGGGCTATGAGCAGTTCTTC.

The rearrangement uses TRBV6-1 and TRBJ1-2, with D uncertain. Germline CDR1 reads MNHNS; CDR2 reads SASEGT. This CDR3 is 12 amino acids long. Between the trimmed V and J ends, which lost 6 bases and 2 bases, there was a span of 7 bases. DNA of the CDR3: TGTGCCAGCAGGGCGCTAAACTATGGCTACACCTTC. It yields the protein CASRALNYGYTF.

This clonotype was seen once. Mismatch with germline at one junction end may stem from a read error. The V gene is TRBV4-3, the J gene TRBJ2-5; D might be TRBD1 or TRBD2, each matching 6 bases. Germline CDR1 and CDR2: LGHNA and YSLEER. This CDR3 comprises 18 residues. Here the CDR3 reads CASSQGDLRDIKQETKYF. The CDR3 DNA is TGCGCCAGCAGCCAAGGGGATCTGCGGGACATAAAACAAGAGACCAAGTACTTC.

In its sample, this clonotype was seen a few times. V usage is TRBV5-1 and J usage is TRBJ2-1; 9 bases map to TRBD2. CDR3 length equals 18 residues. Trimming removed 1 base from V and 0 bases from J; junction bases left unmatched: 8. Per germline, CDR1 SGHRS and CDR2 YFSETQ. The CDR3 sequence is CASSLLAGDTFSYNEQFF. CDR3 coding DNA: TGCGCCAGCAGCTTGTTAGCGGGGGATACCTTCTCCTACAATGAGCAGTTCTTC.

The table lists this clonotype with a few counts. The chain recombines TRBV20-1 with TRBJ2-2, with 7 bases matching TRBD2. CDR3 length equals 14 residues. Germline CDR1 reads DFQATT; CDR2 reads SNEGSKA (reference sequence). Germline trimming cut 3 bases from V and 3 bases from J; bases unmatched to any gene: 4. CDR3 loop: CSARAGVHTGELFF. DNA of the CDR3: TGCAGTGCTAGGGCGGGGGTACACACCGGGGAGCTGTTTTTT.

This clonotype was found a few times. The chain links TRBV11-2 to TRBJ1-6; tentatively, D is TRBD1 (6 bases). The CDR3 is made up of 15 amino acids. V gave up 7 bases and J gave up 7 bases, with 17 bases separating them. The germline CDR1 and CDR2 sequences are SGHAT and FQNNGV. The CDR3 region has the DNA TGTGCCAGCACCGAGACACAGGGATTGAATTCACCCCTCCACTTT. Translating gives CASTETQGLNSPLHF. Full variable domain (outside the CDR3, taken from reference TRBV11-2 and TRBJ1-6): EAGVAQSPRYKIIEKRQSVAFWCNPISGHATLYWYQQILGQGPKLLIQFQNNGVVDDSQLPKDRFSAERLKGVDSTLKIQPAKLEDSAVYLCASTETQGLNSPLHFGNGTRLTVT.

Many counts were recorded for this clonotype. This sequence joins TRBV7-2 and TRBJ1-5; D is uncertain. This CDR3 region has 14 residues. CDR1 is SGHTA, CDR2 FQGNSA, per germline. Trimming took off 3 bases at V and 1 base at J, with 7 bases between the two ends. CDR3 coding DNA: TGTGCCAGCAGCTTTGCAGTGAGCAATCAGCCCCAGCATTTT. Translated: CASSFAVSNQPQHF.

This clonotype has at least ten counts. This rearrangement joins TRBV20-1 to TRBJ2-7; maybe TRBD2 (6 bases). CDR1 is DFQATT and CDR2 is SNEGSKA in the germline V gene (reference sequence). The CDR3 length is 14 residues. Between the trimmed V and J ends, which lost 0 bases and 2 bases, there was a span of 11 bases. The CDR3 DNA follows: TGCAGTGCTAGAGATTTACGGGAGCCCTACGAGCAGTACGTC. It codes for CSARDLREPYEQYV.

J is TRBJ1-1 and V is TRBV6-6, with unresolved D. The CDR3 is 13 residues long. CDR1 MNHNY and CDR2 SVGAGI come from the germline V gene (reference sequence). The V and J ends lost 5 bases and 3 bases respectively, with 10 bases between them. In nucleotides, the CDR3 is TGTGCCAGCAGTACCCCCAAACACACTGAAGCTTTCTTT. Amino acids: CASSTPKHTEAFF.

V is TRBV10-3 and J is TRBJ1-5; D is undetermined. Germline CDR1 is ENHRY and CDR2 is SYGVKD. The ends were cut back, 4 bases at V and 0 bases at J, with 13 bases in the middle. This CDR3 has 16 residues. CDR3 amino acids: CAISALGIDSNQPQHF. The CDR3, as DNA: TGTGCCATCAGTGCGCTTGGGATAGATAGCAATCAGCCCCAGCATTTT.

This clonotype was seen more than once but under ten times. The V and J genes are TRBV12-3 or TRBV12-4 and TRBJ2-3, with D maybe TRBD1 (5 bases). This CDR3 comprises 15 residues. Trimming took 4 bases from V and 0 from J, leaving 11 bases between them. This CDR3 reads CASSSLAGSTDTQYF. CDR3 coding DNA: TGTGCCAGCAGTTCCTTGGCAGGGAGCACAGATACGCAGTATTTT.

The V call is TRBV4-3, the J call TRBJ2-7, with 8 bases aligning to TRBD1. The CDR3 extends over 16 amino acids. Germline V CDR1 and CDR2: LGHNA, YSLEER. J lost 1 base, V lost 3 bases, and 8 bases had no gene match. The CDR3 nucleotides are TGCGCCAGCAGCCACGTCCGGGACAGGCCTTCCTACGAGCAGTACTTC. It is translated as CASSHVRDRPSYEQYF.

There are a few counts of this clonotype. V and J are TRBV7-9 and TRBJ1-2; TRBD1 might be the D (5 bases). V lost 7 bases and J lost 8, with 11 bases in between. Germline CDR1 is SEHNR and CDR2 is FQNEAQ (reference sequence). The CDR3 loop spans 11 amino acids. The CDR3 region has the DNA TGTGCCAGCACCGTTGAGGGGGGCTACACCTTC. This gives the protein CASTVEGGYTF.

The V call is TRBV6-5, the J call TRBJ2-5, with 8 bases that match TRBD2. The trim removed 6 bases at V and 1 base at J, leaving 4 bases unmatched. The CDR3 is 14 residues long. Germline V CDR1 and CDR2: MNHEY, SVGAGI. The CDR3, as DNA: TGTGCCAGCAGCCGCGGACTAGCCCAAGAGACCCAGTACTTC. This translates into CASSRGLAQETQYF.

This clonotype has only a few counts. CDR3 residues: CASTQERNYPYEQYV. The CDR3, as DNA: TGTGCCAGCACCCAGGAGCGGAACTACCCCTACGAGCAGTACGTC. V and J are TRBV7-2 and TRBJ2-7, with D maybe TRBD2 (5 bases). V was pared by 7 bases and J by 2 bases, with 18 bases between. Germline V lookup: CDR1 SGHTA, CDR2 FQGNSA. CDR3 length: 15 amino acids.

This clonotype was detected a few times. The chain carries TRBV20-1 and TRBJ1-3, with a weak D call TRBD1 (6 bases). CDR1 DFQATT and CDR2 SNEGSKA come from the germline V gene (reference sequence). This CDR3 comprises 14 residues. The germline V and J ends were trimmed by 6 bases and 0 bases, with 12 bases remaining between them. CDR3 in amino acids: CSASGEPSGNTIYF. The CDR3 bases are TGCAGTGCATCAGGGGAACCCTCTGGAAACACCATATATTTT.

The DNA of the CDR3 is TGCGCCAGCAGCCAAGAACTAGGACGACGGACTGAAGCTTTCTTT. The encoded protein is CASSQELGRRTEAFF. The genes are TRBV4-1 and TRBJ1-1; D is uncertain. The germline V gene encodes CDR1 MGHRA and CDR2 YSYEKL. CDR3 length: 15 amino acids. The V end was cut by 0 bases, the J end by 5 bases, with 13 bases between.

In this sample, this clonotype turned up a few times. The chain uses TRBV7-2 and TRBJ2-7, with 7 bases lining up with TRBD1. Germline values: CDR1 SGHTA, CDR2 FQGNSA. The CDR3 sequence is 16 residues long. The V gene end was trimmed by 1 base and the J gene end by 7 bases; junction bases not matched to a gene: 13. CDR3 amino acids: CASSLDSNRGKGEQYV. The CDR3 DNA follows: TGTGCCAGCAGCTTAGATTCCAACAGGGGAAAAGGGGAGCAGTACGTC.